This TCR beta chain was sequenced in a study of blood T cells in healthy people across ages. Study-level background: Template switching picked up about one barcoded beta molecule for each two T cells.

The ends were cut back, 2 bases at V and 8 bases at J, with 5 bases in the middle. The CDR3 totals 11 residues. Germline V gene data show CDR1 as SGHKS and CDR2 as YYEKEE (reference sequence). Primed by a sample-barcoded 5' primer and a J-beta primer mix, a second PCR proceeded for about 7 to 11 cycles. TCRdb reprocessed the 5' RACE reads with MiXCR, giving one entry per CDR3 protein. The repertoire holds some 900,000 distinct CDR3 sequences, with 45% to 50% as singletons. The sample comprised blood. The rearrangement links TRBV5-5 to TRBJ2-1; D unresolved. This receptor was obtained from a man younger than 45 in good health. The CDR3: CASSFNYEQFF. CDR3 bases: TGTGCCAGCAGCTTTAATTATGAGCAGTTCTTC. Drawing the rest from reference TRBV5-5 and TRBJ2-1, the complete variable domain is DAGVTQSPTHLIKTRGQQVTLRCSPISGHKSVSWYQQVLGQGPQFIFQYYEKEERGRGNFPDRFSARQFPNYSSELNVNALLLGDSALYLCASSFNYEQFFGPGTRLTVL.